The clone carrying this T cell receptor (beta chain) was counted ten times or more. Via MiXCR, TCRdb re-called the 5' RACE reads, giving one row per CDR3 protein. The table lists some 87,000 distinct CDR3 sequences, approximately 8.9% of them singletons, with about 7.1% in the top ten. The CDR3 is 13 amino acids. The ends were cut back, 5 bases at V and 6 bases at J, with 11 bases in the middle. The sample is drawn from a study of spatial heterogeneity in lung cancer. The wider study: Sequencing consistently turned up more beta-chain sequences than alpha-chain sequences.

Documented time point: sample taken at primary tumor resection. Tumor, nontumor lung or frozen PBMC supplied whole RNA that was sequenced unsorted. The rearrangement joins TRBV12-3 or TRBV12-4 to TRBJ2-4; D possibly corresponds to TRBD2 (5 bases). This TCR came from a male donor with early-stage non-small cell lung cancer. The starting material was PBMCs, obtained at surgery. The CDR3 sequence is CASSDYTLNIQYF. The CDR3 region has the DNA TGTGCCAGCAGTGACTACACACTAAACATTCAGTACTTC.